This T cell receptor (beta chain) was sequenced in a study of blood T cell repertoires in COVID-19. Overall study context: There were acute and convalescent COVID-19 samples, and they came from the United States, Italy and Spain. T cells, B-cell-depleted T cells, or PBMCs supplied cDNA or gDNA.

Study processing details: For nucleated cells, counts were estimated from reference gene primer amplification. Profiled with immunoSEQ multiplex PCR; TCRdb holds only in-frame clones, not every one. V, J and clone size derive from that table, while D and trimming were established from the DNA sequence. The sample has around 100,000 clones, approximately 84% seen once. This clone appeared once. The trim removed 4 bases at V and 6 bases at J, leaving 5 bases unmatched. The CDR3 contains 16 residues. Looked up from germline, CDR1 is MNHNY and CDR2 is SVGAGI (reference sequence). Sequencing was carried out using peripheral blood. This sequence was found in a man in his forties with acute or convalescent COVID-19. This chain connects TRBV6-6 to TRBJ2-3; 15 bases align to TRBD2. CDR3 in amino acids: CASSLGLAGGRDTQYF. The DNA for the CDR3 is TGTGCCAGCAGTTTGGGACTAGCGGGAGGTCGGGATACGCAGTATTTT.